The clone carrying this T cell receptor beta chain was observed at least ten times. The data were obtained in a study of T-cell reconstitution after alpha-beta-depleted transplantation in children. The CDR3 is made up of 15 amino acids. V lost 1 base and J lost 5; bases outside the gene matches: 1. Germline V gene lookup returns CDR1 SGHNT and CDR2 YYREEE (reference sequence). The TCRbeta library incorporated unique molecular identifiers. TCRdb used MiXCR to reprocess the PCR reads, holding one entry per CDR3 protein. This sample has about 600,000 distinct CDR3 sequences, with over 10% found just once.

This receptor was taken from a male patient between 5 and 17 years old who had a stem cell transplant for acute myeloid leukemia, so the T cells may come from the graft donor. This sample comprised PBMCs, mostly from graft donor cells, obtained 360 days after TCRalphabeta/CD19-depleted stem cell transplant. V gene TRBV5-4 combines with J gene TRBJ2-5; 14 bases fit TRBD2. The CDR3: CASSLRTSGRETQYF. The CDR3 DNA is TGTGCCAGCAGCTTGAGGACTAGCGGGAGGGAGACCCAGTACTTC.